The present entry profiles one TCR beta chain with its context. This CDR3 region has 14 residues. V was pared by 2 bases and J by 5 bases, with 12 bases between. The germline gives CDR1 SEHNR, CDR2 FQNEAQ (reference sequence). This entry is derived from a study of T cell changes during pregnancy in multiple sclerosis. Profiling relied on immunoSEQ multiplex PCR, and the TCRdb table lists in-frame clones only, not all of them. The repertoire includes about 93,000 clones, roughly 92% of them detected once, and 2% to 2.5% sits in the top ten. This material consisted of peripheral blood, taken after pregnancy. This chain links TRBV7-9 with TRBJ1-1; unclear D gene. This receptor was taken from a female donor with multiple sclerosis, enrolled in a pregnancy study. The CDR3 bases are TGTGCCAGCAGCTTACCTACAGAAGAGACTGAAGCTTTCTTT. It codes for CASSLPTEETEAFF.